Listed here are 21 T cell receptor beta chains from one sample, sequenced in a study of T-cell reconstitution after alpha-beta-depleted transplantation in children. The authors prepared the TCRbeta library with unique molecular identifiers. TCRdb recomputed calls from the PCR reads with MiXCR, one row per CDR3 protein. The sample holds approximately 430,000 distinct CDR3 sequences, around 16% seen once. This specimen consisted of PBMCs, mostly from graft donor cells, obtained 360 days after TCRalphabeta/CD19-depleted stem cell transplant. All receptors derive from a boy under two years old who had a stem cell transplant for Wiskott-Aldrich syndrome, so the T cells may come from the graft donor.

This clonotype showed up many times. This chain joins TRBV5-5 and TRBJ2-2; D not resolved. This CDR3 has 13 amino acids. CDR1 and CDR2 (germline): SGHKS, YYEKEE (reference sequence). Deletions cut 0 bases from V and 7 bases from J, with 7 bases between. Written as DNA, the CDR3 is TGTGCCAGCAGCTTGGCTCGCGGCGGGGAGCTGTTTTTT. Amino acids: CASSLARGGELFF.

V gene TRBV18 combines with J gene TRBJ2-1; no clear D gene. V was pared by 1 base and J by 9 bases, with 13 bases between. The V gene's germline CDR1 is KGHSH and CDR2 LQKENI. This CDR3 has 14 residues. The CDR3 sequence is CASSPLSRNGEQFF. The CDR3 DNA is TGTGCCAGCTCACCACTGTCCAGAAATGGTGAGCAGTTCTTC.

In nucleotides, the CDR3 is TGTGCCAGCAGCTTTGGACGAGGTTCTGAAGCTTTCTTT. This gives the protein CASSFGRGSEAFF. The gene calls are TRBV5-5 and TRBJ1-1; no clear D gene. Trimming shortened V by 2 bases and J by 6 bases, and 11 bases separated the two germline ends. Germline CDR1 and CDR2: SGHKS and YYEKEE (reference sequence). This CDR3 is 13 amino acids long.

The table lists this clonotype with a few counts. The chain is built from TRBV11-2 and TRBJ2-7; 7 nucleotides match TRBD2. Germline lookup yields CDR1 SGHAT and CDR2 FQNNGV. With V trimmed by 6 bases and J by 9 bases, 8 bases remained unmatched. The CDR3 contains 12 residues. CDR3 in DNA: TGTGCCAGCAGGGGGTCACGGGGGGTGCAGTACTTC. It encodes CASRGSRGVQYF.

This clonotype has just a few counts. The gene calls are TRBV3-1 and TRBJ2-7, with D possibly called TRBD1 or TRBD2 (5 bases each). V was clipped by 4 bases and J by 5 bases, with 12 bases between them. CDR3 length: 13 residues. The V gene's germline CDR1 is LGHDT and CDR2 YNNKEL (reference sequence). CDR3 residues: CASSPRRDHEQYF. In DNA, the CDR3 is TGTGCCAGCAGCCCCCGCAGGGACCACGAGCAGTACTTC.

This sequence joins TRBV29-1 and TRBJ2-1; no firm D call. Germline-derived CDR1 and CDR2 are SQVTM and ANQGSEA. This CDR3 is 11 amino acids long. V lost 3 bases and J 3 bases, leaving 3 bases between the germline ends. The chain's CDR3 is CSVDVYNEQFF. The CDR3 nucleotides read TGCAGCGTTGACGTCTACAATGAGCAGTTCTTC.

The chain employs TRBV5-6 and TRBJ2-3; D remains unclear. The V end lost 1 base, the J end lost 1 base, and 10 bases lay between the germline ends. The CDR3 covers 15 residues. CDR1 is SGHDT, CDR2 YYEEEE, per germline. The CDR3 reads CASSLPGPGTDTQYF. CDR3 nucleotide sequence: TGTGCCAGCAGCTTGCCCGGGCCTGGCACAGATACGCAGTATTTT.

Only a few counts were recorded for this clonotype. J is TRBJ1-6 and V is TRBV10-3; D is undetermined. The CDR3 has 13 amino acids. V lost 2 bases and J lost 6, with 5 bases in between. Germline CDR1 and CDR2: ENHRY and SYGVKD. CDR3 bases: TGTGCCATCAGTGAGGGTCCTAATTCACCCCTCCACTTT. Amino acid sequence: CAISEGPNSPLHF.

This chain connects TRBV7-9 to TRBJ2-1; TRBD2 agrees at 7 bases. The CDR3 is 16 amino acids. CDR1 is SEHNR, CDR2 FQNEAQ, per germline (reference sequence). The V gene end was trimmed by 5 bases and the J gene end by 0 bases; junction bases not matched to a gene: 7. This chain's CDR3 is CASSTDRTSSYNEQFF. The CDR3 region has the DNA TGTGCCAGCAGCACAGATCGGACTAGCTCCTACAATGAGCAGTTCTTC. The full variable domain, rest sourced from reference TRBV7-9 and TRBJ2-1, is DTGVSQNPRHKITKRGQNVTFRCDPISEHNRLYWYRQTLGQGPEFLTYFQNEAQLEKSRLLSDRFSAERPKGSFSTLEIQRTEQGDSAMYLCASSTDRTSSYNEQFFGPGTRLTVL.

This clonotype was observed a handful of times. CDR3 region: CASSQLEKRTQYF. The CDR3 bases are TGTGCCAGCAGTCAGCTCGAAAAGAGGACCCAGTACTTC. The genes are TRBV3-1 and TRBJ2-5, with D unresolved. V shed 6 bases and J shed 7 bases, with 15 bases lying between them. Germline values: CDR1 LGHDT, CDR2 YNNKEL (reference sequence). The CDR3 has 13 residues.

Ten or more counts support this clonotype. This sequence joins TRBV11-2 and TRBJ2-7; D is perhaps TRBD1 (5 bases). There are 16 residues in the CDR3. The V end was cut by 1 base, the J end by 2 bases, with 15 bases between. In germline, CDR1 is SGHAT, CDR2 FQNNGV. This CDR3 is CASSLVARRGPYEQYF. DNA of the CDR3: TGTGCCAGCAGCTTAGTAGCCAGAAGGGGCCCCTACGAGCAGTACTTC. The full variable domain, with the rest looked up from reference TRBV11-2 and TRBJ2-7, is EAGVAQSPRYKIIEKRQSVAFWCNPISGHATLYWYQQILGQGPKLLIQFQNNGVVDDSQLPKDRFSAERLKGVDSTLKIQPAKLEDSAVYLCASSLVARRGPYEQYFGPGTRLTVT.

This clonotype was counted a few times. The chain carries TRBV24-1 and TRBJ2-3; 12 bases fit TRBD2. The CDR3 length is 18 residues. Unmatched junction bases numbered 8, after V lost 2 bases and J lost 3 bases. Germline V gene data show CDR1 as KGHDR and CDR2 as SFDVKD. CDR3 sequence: CATSDSPPLAGGTDTQYF. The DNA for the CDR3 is TGTGCCACCAGTGATTCCCCTCCTCTAGCGGGGGGGACAGATACGCAGTATTTT.

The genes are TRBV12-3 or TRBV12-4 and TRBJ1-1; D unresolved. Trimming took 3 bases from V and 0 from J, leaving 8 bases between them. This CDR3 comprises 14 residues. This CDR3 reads CASSFRRMNTEAFF. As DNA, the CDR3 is TGTGCCAGCAGTTTCAGGAGGATGAACACTGAAGCTTTCTTT.

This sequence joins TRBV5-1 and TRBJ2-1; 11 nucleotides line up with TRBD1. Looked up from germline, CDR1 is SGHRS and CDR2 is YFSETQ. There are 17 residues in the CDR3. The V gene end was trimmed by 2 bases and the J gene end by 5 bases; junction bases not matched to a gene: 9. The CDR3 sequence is CASSFHPGTGGNNEQFF. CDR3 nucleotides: TGCGCCAGCAGCTTTCATCCCGGGACAGGGGGGAACAATGAGCAGTTCTTC.

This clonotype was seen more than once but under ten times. Here the CDR3 DNA reads TGCAGCCTAGGGACTAGCGGGAGCCACGGGTACAATGAGCAGTTCTTC. This encodes CSLGTSGSHGYNEQFF. V is TRBV29-1 and J is TRBJ2-1; 14 nucleotides match TRBD2. V shed 8 bases and J 4 bases; nucleotides not matched to a gene: 10. This CDR3 spans 16 amino acids. The germline gives CDR1 SQVTM, CDR2 ANQGSEA.

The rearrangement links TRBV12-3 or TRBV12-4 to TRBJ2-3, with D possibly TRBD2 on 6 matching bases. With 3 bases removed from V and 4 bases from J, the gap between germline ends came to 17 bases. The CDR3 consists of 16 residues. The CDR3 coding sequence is TGTGCCAGCAGTTTGGCCCTCGGGAGTGGTGCAGATACGCAGTATTTT. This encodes CASSLALGSGADTQYF.

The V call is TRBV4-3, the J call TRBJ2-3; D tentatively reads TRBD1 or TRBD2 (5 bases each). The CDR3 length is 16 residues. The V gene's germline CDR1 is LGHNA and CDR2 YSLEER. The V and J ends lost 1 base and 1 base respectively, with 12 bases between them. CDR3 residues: CASSQAGTLRTDTQYF. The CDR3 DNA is TGCGCCAGCAGCCAAGCCGGGACCCTACGCACAGATACGCAGTATTTT.

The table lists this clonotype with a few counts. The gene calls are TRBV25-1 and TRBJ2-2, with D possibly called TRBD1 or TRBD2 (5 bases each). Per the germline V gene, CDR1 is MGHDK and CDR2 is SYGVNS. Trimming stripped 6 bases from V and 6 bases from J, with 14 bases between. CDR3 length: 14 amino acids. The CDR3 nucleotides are TGTGCCAGCAGGGCCGGGGCCGGCGCCGGGGAGCTGTTTTTT. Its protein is CASRAGAGAGELFF.

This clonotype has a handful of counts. Here the CDR3 DNA reads TGTGCCAGCAGCTTAGACCCGGGACATTACTACGAGCAGTACTTC. It encodes CASSLDPGHYYEQYF. The V call is TRBV5-6, the J call TRBJ2-7, with D perhaps TRBD1 (6 bases). The CDR3 has 15 amino acids. V gave up 2 bases and J gave up 3 bases, with 15 bases separating them. Germline V gene lookup returns CDR1 SGHDT and CDR2 YYEEEE.

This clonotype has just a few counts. The CDR3 loop is CASSFLGPRGTGELFF. CDR3 nucleotides: TGTGCCAGCAGCTTTCTAGGCCCGAGGGGCACCGGGGAGCTGTTTTTT. This chain uses TRBV5-5 with TRBJ2-2; TRBD1 or TRBD2 may be the D gene (5 bases each). The CDR3 loop spans 16 amino acids. Germline CDR1 is SGHKS and CDR2 is YYEKEE (reference sequence). Trimming shortened V by 2 bases and J by 4 bases, and 15 bases separated the two germline ends.

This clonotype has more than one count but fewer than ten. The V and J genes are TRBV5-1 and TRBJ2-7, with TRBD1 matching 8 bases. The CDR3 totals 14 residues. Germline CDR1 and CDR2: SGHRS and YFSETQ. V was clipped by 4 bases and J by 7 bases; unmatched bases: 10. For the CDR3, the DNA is TGCGCCAGCAGCATAGGACAGGGCGAGTGGGAGCAGTACTTC. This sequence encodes CASSIGQGEWEQYF.